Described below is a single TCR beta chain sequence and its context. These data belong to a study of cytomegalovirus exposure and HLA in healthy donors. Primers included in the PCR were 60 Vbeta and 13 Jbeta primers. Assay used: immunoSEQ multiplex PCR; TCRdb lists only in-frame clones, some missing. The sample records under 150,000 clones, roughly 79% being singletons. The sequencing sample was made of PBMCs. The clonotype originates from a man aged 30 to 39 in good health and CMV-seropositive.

CDR3 nucleotide sequence: TGTGCCAGCAGTTTACTGTCGGACAGCCACACTGAAGCTTTCTTT. Translation: CASSLLSDSHTEAFF. The V call is TRBV28, the J call TRBJ1-1, with D tentatively TRBD1 (6 bases). CDR3 length: 15 amino acids. V was shortened by 2 bases and J by 3 bases, with 13 bases between the two germline ends. The germline V gene has CDR1 MDHEN and CDR2 SYDVKM.